This record concerns one T cell receptor beta chain sequence. These data come from a study of blood T cell repertoires in COVID-19. Germline V gene data show CDR1 as SGHTA and CDR2 as FQGNSA. V lost 5 bases to trimming and J lost 1 base; unmatched junction nucleotides: 9. This CDR3 region has 16 residues. The study recruited exposed participants who had met a COVID-19 case within 2 weeks before entry. Measured with immunoSEQ multiplex PCR; TCRdb has only the in-frame clones, and not every one. Altogether roughly 61,000 clones are present, roughly 70% being singletons, with the ten largest covering 51%.

Sequencing input: PBMCs or T cells enriched from blood (not recorded which). The chain couples TRBV7-2 to TRBJ2-7; 9 positions match TRBD2. The sequence derives from a woman aged 60-75 years who had been exposed to COVID-19. CDR3 loop: CASSVEGTSSSYEQYF. The DNA of the CDR3 is TGTGCCAGCAGCGTAGAGGGGACTAGCAGTTCCTACGAGCAGTACTTC.